One TCR beta chain is described in this entry. Its specific antigen is unknown. Base qualities are missing; no much larger clone stands one base away. The collaborating institutions used their own protocols to collect whole blood in K2EDTA tubes. For TCRbeta analysis, collaborator samples were shipped as frozen whole blood, as isolated PBMCs, or as DNA extracted from either sample type. The CDR3 covers 15 residues, taking in both the cysteine and the phenylalanine. The read is trimmed to its CDR3 DNA, 45 bases read in frame from base 1. Trimming removed 4 bases from V and 1 base from J; the gene matches leave 5 bases unexplained. As encoded in the germline V gene, CDR1 is SQVTM while CDR2 is ANQGSEA. This sample was included in a study of blood T cell repertoires in COVID-19 (TCRdb year 2020). In the study overall: Samples from collaborators originated in the United States, Italy and Spain and spanned both the acute and convalescent phases of COVID-19. The samples were drawn from two sources: the first 160 participants of the ongoing ImmuneRACE study, and approximately 1,300 subjects contributed by 6 global collaborators. The prospective study material was composed of cDNA or gDNA derived from T cells, B-cell-depleted T cells, or PBMCs. The sample metadata nearly always contained a de-identified subject ID, COVID-19 status, age in years and sex. Where HLA class I and class II types were available, the types were taken from metadata supplied by the sample provider, not from assay-based typing. The repertoires were released in a freely available public database meant as a resource for research on the immune response to SARS-CoV-2. Deeply sampled blood TCRbeta repertoires from subjects exposed to, actively infected with, or recovered from COVID-19 were included in the dataset. Results the study describes overall, beyond this receptor: The amount of clinical and demographic metadata varied by source and participant and was provided uncurated.

TCRbeta CDR3 regions were amplified from genomic DNA by means of the immunoSEQ Assay, a bias-controlled multiplex PCR. In the original analysis: The number of nucleated cells in each sample was estimated by amplification of reference gene primers within the assay. Sequence reads were collapsed and filtered to measure the absolute abundance of every unique TCRbeta CDR3 rearrangement. For each sample, productive Simpson clonality was calculated as the square root of Simpson's diversity index over productive rearrangements. TCRdb stores this immuneACCESS table with in-frame sequences only. Part of the clones is absent; in the studies checked, under half of the shortfall reflects unresolved V genes, and no reason is known for the rest. V, J and clone size are taken as reported in that table, and D and trimming were inferred from the DNA itself. The sample data list fewer than 25,000 clones, and 80% to 90% of these were observed just once. The biggest ten clones account for around 25% of the sample.

The specimen sequenced was peripheral blood. The sequence was collected from a human donor with active COVID-19. The donor label of this sample is uncertain. The receptor chain draws on TRBV29-1 and TRBJ2-3; 10 middle bases align to TRBD1. The CDR3 reads CSVVHGTGGTDTQYF. The sequenced DNA is TGCAGCGTTGTTCATGGGACAGGGGGCACAGATACGCAGTATTTT.